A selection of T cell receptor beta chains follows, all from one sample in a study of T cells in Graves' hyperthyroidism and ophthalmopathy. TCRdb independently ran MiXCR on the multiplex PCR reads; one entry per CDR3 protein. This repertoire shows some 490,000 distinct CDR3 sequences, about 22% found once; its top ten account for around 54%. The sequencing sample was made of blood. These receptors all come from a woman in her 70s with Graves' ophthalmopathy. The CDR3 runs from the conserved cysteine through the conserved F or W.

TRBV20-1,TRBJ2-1,CSAKTGYNEQFF
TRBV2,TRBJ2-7,CASRVDREWSYEQYF
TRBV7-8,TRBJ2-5,CASSLDRLVGTQYF
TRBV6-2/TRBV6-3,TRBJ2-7,CASRTGGGYRTYEQYF
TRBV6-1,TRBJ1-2,CASSEPGYYGYTF
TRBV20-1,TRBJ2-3,CSAGPGLAGGLFTDTQYF
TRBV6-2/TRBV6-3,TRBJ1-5,CASRGPLYQPQHF
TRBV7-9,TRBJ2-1,CASSYRRDDNEQFF
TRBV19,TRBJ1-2,CASSIVAGATSGYTF
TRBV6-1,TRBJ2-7,CASKSRTIEAEQYF
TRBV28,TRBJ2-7,CASSLHRGYSYEQYF
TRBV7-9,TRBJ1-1,CASSLGWDRVAEAFF
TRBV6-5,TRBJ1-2,CASSYRDRGDYGYTF
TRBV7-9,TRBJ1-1,CASSLNPAGGVEAFF
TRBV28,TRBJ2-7,CASSFPFRGRPGEQYF
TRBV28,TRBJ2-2,CASSSPGYEAGELFF
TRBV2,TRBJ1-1,CASLQGLNTEAFF
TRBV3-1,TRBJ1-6,CASSQAAGNSPLHF
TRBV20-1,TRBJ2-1,CSASWGGRAALHEQFF
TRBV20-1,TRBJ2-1,CSALRLAGGEQFF
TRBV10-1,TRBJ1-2,CASSPQDRDYGYTF
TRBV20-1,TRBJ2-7,CSARGPAGGRGEQYF
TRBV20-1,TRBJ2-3,CSGLSDTDTQYF
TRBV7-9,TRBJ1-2,CASSSTGNGYGYTF
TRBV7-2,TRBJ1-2,CASSLDAAGGYTF
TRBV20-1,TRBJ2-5,CSAIPQAGHQETQYF
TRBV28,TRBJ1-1,CACPPRGILNTEAFF
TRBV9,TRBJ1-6,CASSSTDRVNSPLHF
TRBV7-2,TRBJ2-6,CASSPPLNSGANVLTF
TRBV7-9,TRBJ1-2,CASSLAVGAGYTF
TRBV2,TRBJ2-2,CASSYSPAGDSGAGELFF
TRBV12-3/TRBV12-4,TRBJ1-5,CASSSLGGTGGQPQHF
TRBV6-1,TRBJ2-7,CASSNYPPGAPREQYF
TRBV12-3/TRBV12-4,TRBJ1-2,CASSLSNRGFGYTF
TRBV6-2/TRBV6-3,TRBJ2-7,CASSYDPVVREQYF
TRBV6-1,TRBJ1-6,CASDRANYNSPFHF
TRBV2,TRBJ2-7,CASSDERKPYEQYF
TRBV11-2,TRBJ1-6,CASSLASGHLLAPLHF
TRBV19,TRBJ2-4,CASSSPRQADYKNIQYF
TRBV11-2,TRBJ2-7,CASSLDGALGSYEQYF
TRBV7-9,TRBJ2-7,CASSLSLSYEQYF
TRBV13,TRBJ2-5,CASSQLGQRTTQYF